The clone carrying this TCR beta chain was found many times. The antigen is unknown. Losses at the gene ends were 8 bases for V and 14 bases for J; bases not matched to a gene: 16. Germline V gene lookup returns CDR1 MNHNS and CDR2 SASEGT. The CDR3 runs 14 residues. This specimen comes from a study of glioma-infiltrating T cells. Overall study results and limits: Gliomas, especially low-grade, showed above-expected tissue-blood divergence; non-neoplastic patients showed below. CDR3 overlap between tissue and blood was very small.

TCR alpha and beta CDR3 regions were amplified from RNA using iRepertoire nested multiplex PCR. One-step reverse transcription and amplification started from roughly 100-400 ng of tissue mRNA or PBMC total RNA. TCRdb reprocessed the multiplex PCR reads with MiXCR, giving one entry per CDR3 protein. The sample gives approximately 100,000 distinct CDR3 sequences, 25% to 30% of which show up once; around a third is in the top ten. Sequencing used glioma tissue, nonneoplastic brain tissue, or PBMCs (not recorded which). The source of this sequence is a human donor with low-grade glioma or glioblastoma, undergoing nonglioma brain surgery, or in good health (not recorded which). The chain links TRBV6-1 to TRBJ2-1, with 9 bases that match TRBD2. The CDR3 region is CASYPSGALWGEFF. In DNA form, the CDR3 reads TGTGCCAGCTATCCTAGCGGGGCCCTTTGGGGTGAGTTCTTC.